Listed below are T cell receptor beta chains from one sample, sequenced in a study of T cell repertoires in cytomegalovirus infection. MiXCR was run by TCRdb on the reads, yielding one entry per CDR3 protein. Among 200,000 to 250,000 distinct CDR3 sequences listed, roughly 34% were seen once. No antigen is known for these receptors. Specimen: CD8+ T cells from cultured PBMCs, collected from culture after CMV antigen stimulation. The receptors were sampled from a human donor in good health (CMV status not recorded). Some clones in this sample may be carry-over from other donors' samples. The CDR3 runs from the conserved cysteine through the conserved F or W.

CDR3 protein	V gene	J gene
CASSFRQGLDTEAFF	TRBV9	TRBJ1-1
CASMASGRDQETQYF	TRBV11-2	TRBJ2-5
CASSSGGGSEAFF	TRBV7-3	TRBJ1-1
CASSPSDWGQETQYF	TRBV7-2	TRBJ2-5
CASSLGYYGTFGTEAFF	TRBV7-2	TRBJ1-1
CATLGRTWTEAFF	TRBV27	TRBJ1-1
CASSDQTGDQYF	TRBV6-1	TRBJ2-5
CASSPTSGANTGELFF	TRBV14	TRBJ2-2
CASSLAGRSNTEAFF	TRBV7-6	TRBJ1-1
CASSWTGSNSPLHF	TRBV2	TRBJ1-6
CASSISGSGYNEQFF	TRBV19	TRBJ2-1
CASSHPLAGGSYEQYF	TRBV5-1	TRBJ2-7
CHSRGGPYNEQFF	TRBV28	TRBJ2-1
CASSSPLRGTYEQYF	TRBV27	TRBJ2-7
CASSLAGTGSTVRGYTF	TRBV5-4	TRBJ1-2
CASGFLPLHF	TRBV12-5	TRBJ1-6
CASSLDPGTESSYNEQFF	TRBV11-3	TRBJ2-1
CASTQRGSGNRMRNEQFF	TRBV11-2	TRBJ2-1
CASSRAGYNEQFF	TRBV5-4	TRBJ2-1
CASSPLERVNSPLHF	TRBV7-9	TRBJ1-6
CSAHRVAGDDYEQFF	TRBV20-1	TRBJ2-1
CASSQDGSQGNEQFF	TRBV4-1	TRBJ2-1
CASSLVLQGRANYGYTF	TRBV7-6	TRBJ1-2
CASSAGLLDEQYF	TRBV2	TRBJ2-7
CASSLTAGNREQYF	TRBV7-3	TRBJ2-7
CASSRDRALSYEQYF	TRBV27	TRBJ2-7
CATSSRESTGELFF	TRBV15	TRBJ2-2
CATSDYHGATNEKLFF	TRBV24-1	TRBJ1-4